This entry features one T cell receptor (beta chain) sequence. Antigen specificity is unknown. TCR beta VDJ combinations and CDR3 sequences were profiled from genomic DNA. TCRdb independently ran MiXCR on the reads; one entry per CDR3 protein. The profile shows approximately 200,000 distinct CDR3 sequences, roughly 55% of them singletons. The germline V gene has CDR1 SEHNR and CDR2 FQNEAQ (reference sequence). The CDR3 is 16 amino acids. Trimming removed 4 bases from V and 3 bases from J, with 15 bases in between. The sample comes from a study of CD8+CD57+ T cells in acquired aplastic anemia. Background on the study: Sorted CD4+ and CD8+ cells yielded around 3 ug of DNA on average. Study findings and constraints: Patient and control CD8+ Simpson's diversity was not significantly different.

The TCR comes from a human donor in good health. The source material was sorted CD4+, CD8+, or CD8+CD57+ T cells (not recorded which) from PBMCs. The rearrangement links TRBV7-9 to TRBJ2-2, with D possibly TRBD2 on 6 matching bases. The chain's CDR3 is CASSSTGTLHTGELFF. DNA of the CDR3: TGTGCCAGCAGCTCTACCGGGACTCTCCACACCGGGGAGCTGTTTTTT.